The 18 T cell receptor beta chains given below trace back to one sample, sequenced in a study of identical twins. MiXCR, run by TCRdb on the 5' RACE reads, gives a single entry per CDR3 protein. The sample shows roughly 200,000 distinct CDR3 sequences, about 7.5% of them seen only once. The data were also submitted as part of a second study, on yellow fever vaccine responses in identical twins.

Sequenced material: memory (CD45RO+) T cells sorted from blood. The receptors here all came from a woman aged 18-29 years in good health.

This clonotype was observed a handful of times. The chain has TRBV7-2 and TRBJ2-1, with D unresolved. The CDR3 covers 14 residues. CDR1 and CDR2 (germline): SGHTA, FQGNSA. V dropped 2 bases and J dropped 5 bases, with 10 bases sitting between them. The CDR3 loop is CASSLSAGNNEQFF. CDR3 nucleotide sequence: TGTGCCAGCAGCTTATCAGCCGGAAACAATGAGCAGTTCTTC.

Many counts were recorded for this clonotype. The chain couples TRBV29-1 to TRBJ1-4; maybe TRBD1 (6 bases). The CDR3 spans 14 residues. Trimming stripped 0 bases from V and 7 bases from J, with 12 bases between. The germline gives CDR1 SQVTM, CDR2 ANQGSEA. The CDR3 spells CSVEDRGAGEKLFF. The CDR3 DNA reads as TGCAGCGTTGAAGATCGGGGGGCGGGTGAAAAACTGTTTTTT.

The chain is built from TRBV28 and TRBJ2-3, with 10 bases aligning to TRBD2. V lost 3 bases and J lost 6; bases outside the gene matches: 9. CDR3 length: 16 amino acids. Germline V CDR1 and CDR2: MDHEN, SYDVKM. In DNA form, the CDR3 reads TGTGCCAGCAGTTTTCCTAGCGGGAGTGGAATGGATACGCAGTATTTT. This translates into CASSFPSGSGMDTQYF.

The rearrangement uses TRBV9 and TRBJ2-3; D gene unclear. Germline loops: CDR1 SGDLS, CDR2 YYNGEE. The CDR3 contains 13 residues. Trimming cost V 0 bases and J 5 bases, with 7 bases left between them. Written as DNA, the CDR3 is TGTGCCAGCAGCGTAGGTTACGGAGATACGCAGTATTTT. Amino acid sequence: CASSVGYGDTQYF.

The table lists this clonotype with many counts. The genes are TRBV28 and TRBJ2-4; TRBD1 matches 7 bases. After removal of 6 bases from V and 2 bases from J, the junction contained 4 bases not matched to a gene. This CDR3 is built from 14 residues. Germline V gene data show CDR1 as MDHEN and CDR2 as SYDVKM. The CDR3, as DNA: TGTGCCAGCAGGAAACAGGGGACCAAAAACATTCAGTACTTC. This translates into CASRKQGTKNIQYF.

A remark on this clonotype: A clone one base away is much larger, so this may be a read error. The V call is TRBV7-4, the J call TRBJ2-2, with 10 positions matching TRBD2. Germline loops: CDR1 SGHVT, CDR2 SQSDAQ. The CDR3 is 15 residues long. The CDR3 loop reads CASSFGLAGAGDLFF. As DNA, the CDR3 is TGTGCCAGCAGCTTCGGGCTAGCGGGAGCCGGGGATCTGTTTTTT.

This clonotype turned up a few times. The rearrangement uses TRBV5-6 and TRBJ1-6; unclear D gene. From germline, CDR1 is SGHDT and CDR2 YYEEEE. The germline V and J ends were trimmed by 1 base and 7 bases, with 12 bases remaining between them. The CDR3 loop spans 15 amino acids. CDR3 coding DNA: TGTGCCAGCAGCTTGCTCCACGGGTTAAATTCACCCCTCCACTTT. Protein product: CASSLLHGLNSPLHF.

A few counts support this clonotype. The chain combines TRBV27 with TRBJ2-7; 8 nucleotides match TRBD1. From germline, CDR1 is MNHEY and CDR2 SMNVEV (reference sequence). V lost 5 bases to trimming and J lost 2 bases; unmatched junction nucleotides: 5. This CDR3 has 14 amino acids. This CDR3 is CASSPIQGAYEQYF. DNA of the CDR3: TGTGCCAGCAGTCCCATACAGGGGGCCTACGAGCAGTACTTC.

There are a few counts of this clonotype. The chain has TRBV11-2 and TRBJ2-7; tentative D call: TRBD1 (6 bases). The CDR3 totals 13 residues. The V gene lost 1 base and the J gene lost 6 bases, with 10 bases spanning the gap. Germline CDR1 and CDR2: SGHAT and FQNNGV. CDR3 nucleotides: TGTGCCAGCAGCTTAGGGCACAGGGCCGAGCAGTACTTC. Its protein product is CASSLGHRAEQYF.

J is TRBJ1-4 and V is TRBV28, with D tentatively TRBD1 (6 bases). V was trimmed by 5 bases and J by 7 bases, leaving 17 bases between them. This CDR3 spans 15 amino acids. Per germline, CDR1 MDHEN and CDR2 SYDVKM. CDR3 coding DNA: TGTGCCAGCAGTACCACAGGGAAGATGGGTGAAAAACTGTTTTTT. Translated, it gives CASSTTGKMGEKLFF.

In its sample, this clonotype was seen many times. V usage is TRBV6-5 and J usage is TRBJ1-1; D remains ambiguous. Germline-derived CDR1 and CDR2 are MNHEY and SVGAGI. This CDR3 contains 16 residues. V was clipped by 0 bases and J by 4 bases, with 15 bases between them. The CDR3 nucleotides are TGTGCCAGCAGTTACTCCCAGGTTACAGTTAGCACTGAAGCTTTCTTT. This codes for CASSYSQVTVSTEAFF.

The chain joins TRBV24-1 to TRBJ2-3; D might be TRBD2 (6 bases). Trimming took off 0 bases at V and 1 base at J, with 10 bases between the two ends. The CDR3 runs to 16 residues. Per germline, CDR1 KGHDR and CDR2 SFDVKD. CDR3: CATSDLAGLGTDTQYF. The CDR3, as DNA: TGTGCCACCAGTGATTTGGCGGGGCTGGGCACAGATACGCAGTATTTT.

This clonotype was counted a few times. The chain couples TRBV5-1 to TRBJ2-1, with 10 bases matching TRBD2. Germline values: CDR1 SGHRS, CDR2 YFSETQ. This CDR3 region has 15 residues. With V trimmed by 4 bases and J by 5 bases, 6 bases remained unmatched. The CDR3 region is CASSVLAGANNEQFF. For the CDR3, the DNA is TGCGCCAGCAGCGTGCTAGCGGGGGCGAACAATGAGCAGTTCTTC.

This chain uses TRBV2 with TRBJ2-7; no clear D gene. Trimming took 3 bases from V and 4 from J, leaving 16 bases between them. Germline loops: CDR1 SNHLY, CDR2 FYNNEI. This CDR3 has 15 residues. The CDR3 loop reads CASSDSRTVMYEQYF. As DNA, the CDR3 is TGTGCCAGCAGTGACTCTAGAACGGTAATGTACGAGCAGTACTTC.

V gene TRBV28 combines with J gene TRBJ2-5, with 7 bases lining up with TRBD2. Germline V gives CDR1 MDHEN, CDR2 SYDVKM. The length of the CDR3 is 14 residues. The J segment lost 2 bases and the V segment lost 7 bases, leaving 7 bases of the junction unmatched. The CDR3: CASTSAGSQETQYF. The CDR3 DNA follows: TGTGCCAGCACCTCAGCGGGGAGTCAAGAGACCCAGTACTTC.

On this clonotype itself: This could be a read error, since a much larger clone is one nucleotide away. This chain uses TRBV5-1 with TRBJ2-4; 8 bases map to TRBD1. The length of the CDR3 is 15 residues. Per germline, CDR1 SGHRS and CDR2 YFSETQ. The CDR3 nucleotides read TGCGCCAGCGGCTTGCCCCTGGACAGGGTGAACATTCAGTACTTC. This codes for CASGLPLDRVNIQYF.

The genes are TRBV20-1 and TRBJ1-1; weak D call: TRBD1 (6 bases). Deletions cut 6 bases from V and 3 bases from J, with 14 bases between. CDR3 length: 13 residues. CDR1 is DFQATT, CDR2 SNEGSKA, per germline (reference sequence). Here the CDR3 reads CSASRGRDTEAFF. In nucleotides, the CDR3 is TGCAGTGCCAGCCGGGGGCGCGACACTGAAGCTTTCTTT.

This clonotype was counted ten times or more. The CDR3 here is CASSTDIFNTGELFF. CDR3 nucleotides: TGTGCCAGCAGCACAGACATTTTTAACACCGGGGAGCTGTTTTTT. The chain joins TRBV14 to TRBJ2-2; D gene unclear. Between the trimmed V and J ends, which lost 5 bases and 2 bases, there was a span of 12 bases. CDR1 and CDR2 (germline): SGHDN, FVKESK. This CDR3 region has 15 residues.